A selection of T cell receptor beta chains follows, all from one sample in a study of blood T cell repertoires in COVID-19. This table comes from immunoSEQ multiplex PCR, and its TCRdb copy is limited to in-frame clones, with some not included. The table records 19,000 or so clones, approximately 80% of them present only once. Sequencing was done on a sample of peripheral blood. These receptors all stem from a human donor in a cohort sampled during active COVID-19. CDR3s include the opening cysteine and the closing phenylalanine or tryptophan. D genes are given only for firm matches. A row's size may be missing; if present it is once, few, many or a size class.

d_call j_call v_call clone_size cdr3_aa cdr3_nt
. TRBJ2-7 TRBV6-5 . CASSLYRSYEQYF TGTGCCAGCAGTCTTTACAGATCCTACGAGCAGTACTTC
TRBD2 TRBJ2-7 TRBV29-1 . CSGRTSGTYEQYF TGCAGCGGACGGACTAGCGGGACGTACGAGCAGTACTTC
TRBD1 TRBJ1-4 TRBV6-5 . CATGDRPNEKLFF TGTGCCACCGGGGACAGACCTAATGAAAAACTGTTTTTT
TRBD2 TRBJ2-5 TRBV4-3 . CASSMGEGLLIQETQYF TGCGCCAGCAGCATGGGGGAGGGACTACTCATCCAAGAGACCCAGTACTTC
. TRBJ2-1 TRBV6-6 . CASSSGVSNYNEQFF TGTGCCAGCAGCTCAGGGGTTAGCAATTACAATGAGCAGTTCTTC
TRBD1 TRBJ1-1 TRBV4-1 . CASSVYGTGHMNTEAFF TGCGCCAGCAGCGTCTACGGGACAGGGCACATGAACACTGAAGCTTTCTTT
TRBD1 TRBJ2-7 TRBV5-5 . CASSPKDRGLDEQYF TGTGCCAGCAGCCCAAAGGACAGGGGGCTGGACGAGCAGTACTTC
TRBD1 TRBJ1-2 TRBV24-1 few CATSDRGRDGYTF TGTGCCACCAGCGACAGGGGGCGCGATGGCTACACCTTC
. TRBJ1-5 TRBV6-4 . CASSSSEGSQPQHF TGTGCCAGCAGCTCATCCGAGGGAAGTCAGCCCCAGCATTTT
TRBD2 TRBJ2-1 TRBV6-5 . CASSWTSGYNEQFF TGTGCCAGCAGTTGGACTAGCGGGTACAATGAGCAGTTCTTC
TRBD2 TRBJ2-3 TRBV6-2/TRBV6-3 . CASSPLAGVLADTQYF TGTGCCAGCAGTCCACTAGCGGGAGTTTTGGCAGATACGCAGTATTTT
TRBD1 TRBJ2-3 TRBV24-1 . CATSAIDRDTDTQYF TGTGCCACCAGTGCGATAGACAGGGACACAGATACGCAGTATTTT
TRBD2 TRBJ2-3 TRBV20-1 once CSASPAGGTDTQYF TGCAGTGCTAGTCCAGCGGGAGGTACAGATACGCAGTATTTT
. TRBJ1-5 TRBV7-2 . CASSLGGDPRVQPQHF TGTGCCAGCAGCTTAGGGGGGGACCCCCGAGTTCAGCCCCAGCATTTT
TRBD1 TRBJ1-1 TRBV19 . CASRTGEGTEAFF TGTGCCAGTAGGACAGGGGAGGGGACTGAAGCTTTCTTT
TRBD1 TRBJ1-2 TRBV6-4 . CASSGAPGQGIIPNYGYTF TGTGCCAGCAGTGGCGCACCGGGACAGGGGATTATTCCCAACTATGGCTACACCTTC
TRBD1 TRBJ2-2 TRBV28 . CASTPGQGHTGELFF TGTGCCAGCACCCCGGGACAGGGACACACCGGGGAGCTGTTTTTT
. TRBJ2-1 TRBV6-5 . CASSYSHGEQFF TGTGCCAGCAGTTACTCCCATGGCGAGCAGTTCTTC
TRBD1 TRBJ2-7 TRBV28 . CASWGTGSYEQYF TGTGCCAGCTGGGGGACAGGGTCCTACGAGCAGTACTTC
. TRBJ1-1 TRBV14 once CASSPLQVMNTEAFF TGTGCCAGCAGCCCTCTCCAGGTCATGAACACTGAAGCTTTCTTT
. TRBJ1-5 TRBV28 . CASGSGGSNQPQHF TGTGCCAGCGGGAGCGGGGGGAGCAATCAGCCCCAGCATTTT
. TRBJ1-4 TRBV10-3 . CAISESRGEGEKLFF TGTGCCATCAGTGAGTCAAGGGGCGAAGGTGAAAAACTGTTTTTT
TRBD2 TRBJ2-1 TRBV11-3 . CASSSLAGAYNEQFF TGTGCCAGCAGCTCACTAGCGGGAGCCTACAATGAGCAGTTCTTC
. TRBJ2-1 TRBV15 . CATSQQKKGLSYNEQFF TGTGCCACCAGCCAACAGAAGAAGGGGCTCTCCTACAATGAGCAGTTCTTC
. TRBJ2-1 TRBV9 . CASSVEGLKPYNEQFF TGTGCCAGCAGCGTAGAGGGACTTAAGCCCTACAATGAGCAGTTCTTC
TRBD2 TRBJ2-2 TRBV3-1/TRBV3-2 once CASSLGRGGNTGELFF TGTGCCAGCAGCCTGGGACGGGGGGGGAACACCGGGGAGCTGTTTTTT
. TRBJ1-4 TRBV5-5 . CASSLGNRHANEKLFF TGTGCCAGCAGCTTGGGAAACAGACACGCAAATGAAAAACTGTTTTTT
. TRBJ2-3 TRBV11-2 . CASSPTGVADTQYF TGTGCCAGCAGCCCCACGGGAGTGGCAGATACGCAGTATTTT
TRBD2 TRBJ2-3 TRBV5-1 . CASSLGGRALLTDTQYF TGCGCCAGCAGCTTGGGCGGGAGGGCCTTACTCACAGATACGCAGTATTTT
. TRBJ1-3 TRBV12-3/TRBV12-4 once CAIREALNTIYF TGTGCCATCAGGGAGGCCTTAAACACCATATATTTT
. TRBJ1-5 TRBV19 . CASSMRAVGQPQHF TGTGCCAGTAGTATGCGGGCAGTCGGACAGCCCCAGCATTTT
. TRBJ1-1 TRBV4-1 . CASKGDGTEAFF TGCGCCAGCAAGGGGGACGGCACTGAAGCTTTCTTT
TRBD2 TRBJ2-1 TRBV11-3 . CASSMTSGIYNEQFF TGTGCCAGCAGCATGACTAGCGGAATCTACAATGAGCAGTTCTTC
TRBD1 TRBJ1-2 TRBV4-1 few CASSPTGAIYGYTF TGCGCCAGCAGTCCGACAGGGGCCATCTATGGCTACACCTTC
. TRBJ1-2 TRBV4-2 . CASSQDHGFGSNYGYTF TGTGCCAGCAGCCAAGATCACGGTTTCGGGTCTAACTATGGCTACACCTTC
TRBD1 TRBJ2-7 TRBV7-9 . CASSLRPGQGKGDEQYF TGTGCCAGCAGCTTACGACCGGGACAGGGAAAAGGAGACGAGCAGTACTTC
TRBD2 TRBJ2-2 TRBV4-2 few CASSRVTRTSGSGGELFF TGTGCCAGCAGCCGGGTGACAAGGACTAGCGGGAGCGGCGGGGAGCTGTTTTTT
TRBD1 TRBJ1-2 TRBV7-9 . CASSPDGQGSGYTF TGTGCCAGCAGCCCTGATGGACAGGGGAGTGGCTACACCTTC
. TRBJ2-7 TRBV7-9 . CATGETYEQYF TGTGCCACGGGAGAGACCTACGAGCAGTACTTC
TRBD2 TRBJ2-5 TRBV7-9 . CASSPGLAGGGIETQYF TGTGCCAGCAGCCCGGGACTAGCGGGAGGAGGAATAGAGACCCAGTACTTC
. TRBJ2-1 TRBV6-4 . CASSEGGSYNEQFF TGTGCCAGCAGTGAAGGGGGTTCCTACAATGAGCAGTTCTTC
TRBD1 TRBJ1-2 TRBV28 . CASSSLGQGDYGYTF TGTGCCAGCAGTTCCCTGGGACAGGGCGACTATGGCTACACCTTC
TRBD1 TRBJ2-7 TRBV30 few CAWSGWDRSSKQYF TGTGCCTGGAGTGGTTGGGACAGGTCCTCTAAGCAGTACTTC
TRBD1 TRBJ1-1 TRBV5-5 . CASSPAGGEGTEAFF TGTGCCAGCAGTCCCGCAGGGGGAGAGGGAACTGAAGCTTTCTTT
TRBD1 TRBJ1-2 TRBV30 . CAWSTGQVGAPGYTF TGTGCCTGGAGTACTGGACAGGTGGGGGCTCCGGGCTACACCTTC
. TRBJ1-6 TRBV14 . CASSQKVASPLHF TGTGCCAGCAGCCAAAAAGTAGCTTCACCCCTCCACTTT
. TRBJ2-1 TRBV7-3 . CASSRHGQEGNEQFF TGTGCCAGCAGCCGGCACGGACAGGAGGGGAATGAGCAGTTCTTC
TRBD1 TRBJ1-2 TRBV19 . CASGGTGGGYTF TGTGCCAGTGGGGGGACAGGCGGAGGCTACACCTTC
. TRBJ2-1 TRBV18 . CASSPPLTSQFF TGTGCCAGCTCACCACCGTTGACTTCGCAGTTCTTC
. TRBJ1-3 TRBV3-1/TRBV3-2 . CASSNRGGDRSGNTIYF TGTGCCAGCAGCAACCGCGGGGGGGACCGCTCTGGAAACACCATATATTTT
. TRBJ1-1 TRBV19 . CASWGGVPNTEAFF TGTGCCAGTTGGGGGGGGGTACCGAACACTGAAGCTTTCTTT
TRBD2 TRBJ2-7 TRBV27 . CASSMTSGGIYEQYF TGTGCCAGCAGTATGACTAGCGGGGGGATCTACGAGCAGTACTTC
. TRBJ1-2 TRBV5-6 . CASSLGQTGYGYTF TGTGCCAGCAGCTTAGGACAGACCGGCTATGGCTACACCTTC
TRBD2 TRBJ2-7 TRBV5-4 . CASRDGRATYEQYF TGTGCCAGCAGGGACGGGAGGGCAACCTACGAGCAGTACTTC
TRBD2 TRBJ2-1 TRBV7-8 . CASSLERDYEQFF TGTGCCAGCAGCTTGGAGCGGGACTATGAGCAGTTCTTC
. TRBJ2-5 TRBV6-2/TRBV6-3 . CASSPSETQYF TGTGCCAGCAGCCCCTCAGAGACCCAGTACTTC